This entry lists 25 T cell receptor beta chains sequenced from one sample in a study of T-cell memory formation after mild COVID-19. MiXCR, applied by TCRdb to the 5' RACE reads, yields one record per CDR3 protein. The sample yields approximately 350,000 distinct CDR3 sequences, under 15% seen once. Sequenced input: PBMCs or a T cell subset sorted from them (not recorded which). These receptors were obtained from a young man who had mild COVID-19 (a few samples of this study predate the infection). Cell type and time point are not known.

This clonotype has a handful of counts. V gene TRBV6-4 combines with J gene TRBJ2-5; 8 nucleotides align to TRBD2. The CDR3 length is 14 residues. Germline CDR1 and CDR2: MRHNA and SNTAGT. V dropped 6 bases and J dropped 3; count of bases not matched to a gene: 6. For the CDR3, the DNA is TGTGCCAGCAGACCAGCGGGGGCGGAAGAGACCCAGTACTTC. Amino acid sequence: CASRPAGAEETQYF.

V and J are TRBV7-3 and TRBJ1-1; 7 bases match TRBD1. The V segment lost 5 bases and the J segment 5 bases; nucleotides outside the gene matches: 5. The CDR3 has 13 residues. Germline assignment: CDR1 SGHTA and CDR2 FQGTGA. This chain's CDR3 is CASSLMTGTEAFF. CDR3 coding DNA: TGTGCCAGCAGCCTGATGACAGGGACTGAAGCTTTCTTT.

This chain connects TRBV7-9 to TRBJ1-1; TRBD1 matches 7 bases. The V gene end was trimmed by 6 bases and the J gene end by 5 bases; junction bases not matched to a gene: 9. The germline CDR1 and CDR2 sequences are SEHNR and FQNEAQ (reference sequence). The CDR3 has 14 residues. DNA for the CDR3: TGTGCCAGCAGTCTCAGGGGGGCGTTGACTGAAGCTTTCTTT. It is translated as CASSLRGALTEAFF.

The genes are TRBV6-6 and TRBJ2-3, with 8 bases identical to TRBD1. V dropped 2 bases and J dropped 2; count of bases not matched to a gene: 3. Germline V gene data show CDR1 as MNHNY and CDR2 as SVGAGI (reference sequence). This CDR3 has 15 residues. In DNA, the CDR3 is TGTGCCAGCAGTTACAACAGGGGGAACACAGATACGCAGTATTTT. Amino acids: CASSYNRGNTDTQYF.

There are many counts of this clonotype. The rearrangement uses TRBV5-1 and TRBJ1-2; D gene unclear. CDR1 is SGHRS and CDR2 is YFSETQ in the germline V gene. Trimming pared 1 base from V and 2 bases from J, leaving 15 bases between. The CDR3 totals 16 residues. The chain's CDR3 is CASSLSPAPSNYGYTF. CDR3 sequence (DNA): TGCGCCAGCAGCTTGTCCCCCGCGCCGTCGAACTATGGCTACACCTTC.

This clonotype turned up a few times. This chain joins TRBV7-9 and TRBJ1-2, with a weak D call TRBD1 (6 bases). V lost 4 bases and J 8 bases, leaving 14 bases between the germline ends. The CDR3 is 13 residues long. The V gene's germline CDR1 is SEHNR and CDR2 FQNEAQ (reference sequence). CDR3 bases: TGTGCCAGCAGCTACCTCCAGGGGAGCGGCTACACCTTC. It specifies CASSYLQGSGYTF.

The CDR3 coding sequence is TGTGCCAGCAGCTTTGGGTCAGGAGAGACCCAGTACTTC. This sequence encodes CASSFGSGETQYF. This chain links TRBV7-3 with TRBJ2-5, with D uncertain. The germline V gene encodes CDR1 SGHTA and CDR2 FQGTGA. CDR3 length equals 13 residues. The ends were cut back, 3 bases at V and 4 bases at J, with 9 bases in the middle.

This clonotype has just a few counts. The chain is built from TRBV12-3 or TRBV12-4 and TRBJ2-2; TRBD1 agrees at 8 bases. V was clipped by 6 bases and J by 6 bases; unmatched bases: 9. This CDR3 spans 15 amino acids. As DNA, the CDR3 is TGTGCCAGCAGGGGCTGGACAGGGACCTCCGGGGAGCTGTTTTTT. The encoded protein is CASRGWTGTSGELFF.

The V call is TRBV5-6, the J call TRBJ1-6; D ambiguous. The CDR3 has 18 residues. The germline V gene encodes CDR1 SGHDT and CDR2 YYEEEE. V gave up 2 bases and J gave up 0 bases, with 15 bases separating them. The CDR3 spells CASSLGSGFRSYNSPLHF. The CDR3, as DNA: TGTGCCAGCAGCTTAGGGTCTGGTTTTCGCTCCTATAATTCACCCCTCCACTTT.

This clonotype showed up just a few times. The gene calls are TRBV6-6 and TRBJ2-7; D remains ambiguous. Trimming shortened V by 5 bases and J by 1 base, and 9 bases separated the two germline ends. The CDR3 is made up of 13 amino acids. The germline V gene has CDR1 MNHNY and CDR2 SVGAGI (reference sequence). CDR3 bases: TGTGCCAGCAGTCCGACGGTTTCCTACGAGCAGTACGTC. It yields the protein CASSPTVSYEQYV.

V and J are TRBV7-9 and TRBJ1-2; a possible D gene is TRBD1 (5 bases). Germline-derived CDR1 and CDR2 are SEHNR and FQNEAQ (reference sequence). V was shortened by 4 bases and J by 4 bases, with 22 bases between the two germline ends. CDR3 length: 17 residues. CDR3 bases: TGTGCCAGCAGCTCTTCCCCCGGGGCTACAGTGCGCTATGGCTACACCTTC. It encodes CASSSSPGATVRYGYTF.

V and J are TRBV3-1 and TRBJ2-3; no clear D gene. CDR1 is LGHDT and CDR2 is YNNKEL in the germline V gene (reference sequence). Trimming took off 1 base at V and 1 base at J, with 12 bases between the two ends. This CDR3 is 16 amino acids long. Here the CDR3 DNA reads TGTGCCAGCAGCCAAGGCCCTGCGCGGCGCACAGATACGCAGTATTTT. It translates to CASSQGPARRTDTQYF.

This clonotype was detected many times. V gene TRBV5-1 combines with J gene TRBJ2-6; D uncertain. In germline, CDR1 is SGHRS, CDR2 YFSETQ. Trimming removed 1 base at V and 0 bases at J, with 5 bases between. This CDR3 comprises 15 residues. The chain's CDR3 is CASSLSLSGANVLTF. CDR3 DNA sequence: TGCGCCAGCAGCTTGTCTCTCTCTGGGGCCAACGTCCTGACTTTC. Supplemented by reference TRBV5-1 and TRBJ2-6, the full variable domain reads KAGVTQTPRYLIKTRGQQVTLSCSPISGHRSVSWYQQTPGQGLQFLFEYFSETQRNKGNFPGRFSGRQFSNSRSEMNVSTLELGDSALYLCASSLSLSGANVLTFGAGSRLTVL.

The gene calls are TRBV6-5 and TRBJ2-1, with a tentative D call TRBD1 (6 bases). Germline V gene data show CDR1 as MNHEY and CDR2 as SVGAGI. The CDR3 sequence is 14 residues long. Trimming took 8 bases from V and 3 from J, leaving 14 bases between them. The CDR3 nucleotides read TGTGCCAGCGGCCGAGGGGGAGACTACAATGAGCAGTTCTTC. Its translation: CASGRGGDYNEQFF.

This clonotype came up many times. The CDR3 DNA reads TGCAGTGCTAGAGATAGACGGGGTAAAACAGATACGCAGTATTTT. Its protein is CSARDRRGKTDTQYF. The chain recombines TRBV20-1 with TRBJ2-3; a weak D match, TRBD2 (5 bases). The CDR3 is made up of 15 amino acids. V shed 0 bases and J shed 3 bases, with 13 bases lying between them. In germline, CDR1 is DFQATT, CDR2 SNEGSKA (reference sequence).

A few counts support this clonotype. V gene TRBV7-9 combines with J gene TRBJ2-3; D may be TRBD1 (6 bases). V dropped 8 bases and J dropped 2 bases, with 17 bases sitting between them. The CDR3 spans 15 residues. Germline loops: CDR1 SEHNR, CDR2 FQNEAQ (reference sequence). CDR3 nucleotide sequence: TGTGCCAGCGGAACCTCGACAGGAACCACAGATACGCAGTATTTT. This encodes CASGTSTGTTDTQYF.

This chain uses TRBV2 with TRBJ2-1, with D possibly being TRBD1 (5 bases). The V gene's germline CDR1 is SNHLY and CDR2 FYNNEI. CDR3 length: 18 residues. V was shortened by 3 bases and J by 0 bases, with 18 bases between the two germline ends. As DNA, the CDR3 is TGTGCCAGCAGTGAGGGCAGGGCTATCTCGAGCTCCTACAATGAGCAGTTCTTC. It specifies CASSEGRAISSSYNEQFF.

There are a few counts of this clonotype. The rearrangement joins TRBV18 to TRBJ2-7; D is tentatively TRBD1 or TRBD2 (5 bases each). Germline V gene sequence: CDR1 KGHSH, CDR2 LQKENI. V was pared by 1 base and J by 3 bases, with 19 bases between. The CDR3 runs to 17 residues. The CDR3, as DNA: TGTGCCAGCTCACCACAGGGAACTCCGGGACCGAGCTACGAGCAGTACTTC. This sequence encodes CASSPQGTPGPSYEQYF.

The rearrangement uses TRBV4-1 and TRBJ1-5, with no clear D. There are 15 residues in the CDR3. V dropped 1 base and J dropped 2 bases, with 9 bases sitting between them. Germline CDR1 reads MGHRA; CDR2 reads YSYEKL. The chain's CDR3 is CASSQVPGGNQPQHF. CDR3 coding DNA: TGCGCCAGCAGCCAAGTGCCGGGAGGCAATCAGCCCCAGCATTTT.

In its sample, this clonotype was seen a few times. CDR3 sequence: CASSPSPEWSPLHF. CDR3 DNA: TGTGCCAGCAGCCCTTCGCCCGAGTGGTCACCCCTCCACTTT. The chain couples TRBV7-2 to TRBJ1-6; D unresolved. The CDR3 sequence is 14 residues long. Trimming removed 5 bases from V and 10 bases from J, with 15 bases in between. Germline loops: CDR1 SGHTA, CDR2 FQGNSA.

This clonotype appeared a few times. The rearrangement uses TRBV7-8 and TRBJ1-6; D uncertain. The CDR3 sequence is 16 residues long. The V gene's germline CDR1 is SGHVS and CDR2 FQNEAQ. V dropped 3 bases and J dropped 3 bases, with 12 bases sitting between them. The CDR3 sequence is CASSLLRTDYNSPLHF. In nucleotides, the CDR3 is TGTGCCAGCAGCTTGCTACGGACCGACTATAATTCACCCCTCCACTTT.

This clonotype came up a few times. The chain has TRBV5-1 and TRBJ1-2; D gene ambiguous. Trimming took 4 bases from V and 4 from J, leaving 17 bases between them. Looked up from germline, CDR1 is SGHRS and CDR2 is YFSETQ. This CDR3 has 15 amino acids. CDR3 nucleotides: TGCGCCAGCAGCCCGGACGCGAGCAGGATCTATGGCTACACCTTC. Its translation is CASSPDASRIYGYTF.

V usage is TRBV7-2 and J usage is TRBJ2-7, with 10 bases aligning to TRBD2. J lost 2 bases, V lost 5 bases, and 9 bases had no gene match. CDR3 length equals 16 residues. Germline V gene data show CDR1 as SGHTA and CDR2 as FQGNSA. The CDR3 DNA reads TGTGCCAGCAGCGCGATAGCGGGGGGTGGGACCTACGAGCAGTACTTC. It yields the protein CASSAIAGGGTYEQYF.

This clonotype was found many times. The chain combines TRBV4-1 with TRBJ2-3; D ambiguous. Germline loops: CDR1 MGHRA, CDR2 YSYEKL. The CDR3 is 11 amino acids. Trimming shortened V by 5 bases and J by 6 bases, and 6 bases separated the two germline ends. CDR3 nucleotides: TGCGCCAGCAGCGAGTTTGATACGCAGTATTTT. It specifies CASSEFDTQYF.

This clonotype was picked up a small number of times. The chain is built from TRBV4-3 and TRBJ2-1, with a possible D match to TRBD2 (5 bases). Deletions cut 1 base from V and 8 bases from J, with 18 bases between. CDR3 length equals 16 residues. Germline CDR1 is LGHNA and CDR2 is YSLEER. The CDR3 DNA sequence: TGCGCCAGCAGCCAAGCAGGACCACCCGGGGTTTATGAGCAGTTCTTC. It codes for CASSQAGPPGVYEQFF.